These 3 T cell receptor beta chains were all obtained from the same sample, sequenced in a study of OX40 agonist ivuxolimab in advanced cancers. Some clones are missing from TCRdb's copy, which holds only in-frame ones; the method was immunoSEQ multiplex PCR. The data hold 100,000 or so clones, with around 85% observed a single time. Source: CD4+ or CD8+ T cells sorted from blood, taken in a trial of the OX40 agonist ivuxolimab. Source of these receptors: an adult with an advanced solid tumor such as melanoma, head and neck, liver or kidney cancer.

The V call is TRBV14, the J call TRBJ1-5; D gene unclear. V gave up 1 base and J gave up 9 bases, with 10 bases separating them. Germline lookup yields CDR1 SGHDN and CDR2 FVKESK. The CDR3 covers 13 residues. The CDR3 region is CASSQGYGRPQHF. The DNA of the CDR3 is TGTGCCAGCAGCCAAGGATATGGACGGCCCCAGCATTTT.

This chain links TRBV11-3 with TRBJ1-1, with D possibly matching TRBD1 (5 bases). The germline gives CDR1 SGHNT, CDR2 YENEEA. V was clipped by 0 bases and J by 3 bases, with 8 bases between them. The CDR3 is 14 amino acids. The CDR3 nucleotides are TGTGCCAGCAGCTTAGAGACAGTTTACACTGAAGCTTTCTTT. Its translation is CASSLETVYTEAFF.

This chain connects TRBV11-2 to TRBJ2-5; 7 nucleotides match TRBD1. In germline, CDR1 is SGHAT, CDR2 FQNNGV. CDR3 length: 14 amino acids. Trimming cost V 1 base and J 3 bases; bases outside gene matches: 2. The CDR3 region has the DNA TGTGCCAGCAGCTTAGGGACAGGCAAAGAGACCCAGTACTTC. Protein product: CASSLGTGKETQYF.